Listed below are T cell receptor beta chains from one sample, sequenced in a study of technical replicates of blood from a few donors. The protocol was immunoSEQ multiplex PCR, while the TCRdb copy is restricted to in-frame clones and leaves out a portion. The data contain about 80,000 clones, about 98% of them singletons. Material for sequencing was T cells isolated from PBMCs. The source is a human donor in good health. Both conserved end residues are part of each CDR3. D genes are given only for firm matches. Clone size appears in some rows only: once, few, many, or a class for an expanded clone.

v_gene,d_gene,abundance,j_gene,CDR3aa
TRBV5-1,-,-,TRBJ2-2,CASGTGQNTGELFF
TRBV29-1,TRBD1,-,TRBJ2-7,CSVGGQGVREQYF
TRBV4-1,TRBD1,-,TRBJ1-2,CASSYDRGGYTF
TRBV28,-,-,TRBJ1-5,CASNPGGPGQLNQPQHF
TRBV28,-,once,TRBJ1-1,CASSTSGTKGNTEAFF
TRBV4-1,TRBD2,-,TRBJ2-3,CASSPLSGAITDTQYF
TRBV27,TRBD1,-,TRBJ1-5,CASSWTGQVDQPQHF
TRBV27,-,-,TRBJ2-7,CASSLGPVIPYEQYF
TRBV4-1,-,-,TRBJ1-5,CASRDIGVNQPQHF
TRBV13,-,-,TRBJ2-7,CASSLAVAYHEQYF
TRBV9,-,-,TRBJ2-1,CASSVGDSRIAEQFF
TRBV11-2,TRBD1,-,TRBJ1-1,CASSFGDRVGAFF
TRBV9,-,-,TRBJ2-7,CASERRISYEQYF
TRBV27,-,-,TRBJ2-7,CASRRQTGEFFGQYF
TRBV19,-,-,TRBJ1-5,CASSSRGLRSQHF
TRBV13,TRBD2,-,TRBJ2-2,CASSLVSSGTGELFF
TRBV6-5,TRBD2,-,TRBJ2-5,CATRDGGSGETQYF